What follows is one TCR beta chain and its context. What it binds is unknown. The sample comes from a study of shared clonotypes between healthy human individuals. About the study: CD4 naive and CD4 memory each took three plates per donor, while CD8 naive took two and CD8 memory one. Notes on the study in general: Naive subsets, compared against memory subsets, generally had larger estimated richness values. Sorted-subset samples were not fully sequenced, rarefaction indicated.

Cells designated naive CD8 were CD45RO-negative and were positively selected for CCR7, with terminally differentiated effector memory CD45RA+ cells excluded. TCRdb's table, derived via immunoSEQ multiplex PCR, lists solely in-frame clones and lacks some. The sample holds nearly 2 million clones; about 95% are singletons and the top ten take around 1.2%. What was sequenced was naive CD8+ T cells sorted from blood. The receptor was derived from a man between 18 and 29 years old in good health.

For the CDR3, the DNA is TGCAGCGTTGAAGAGTGGGACGGAGCGGGGGAGCAGTACTTC. Translated, it gives CSVEEWDGAGEQYF. This chain links TRBV29-1 with TRBJ2-7; TRBD2 matches 7 bases. Per the germline V gene, CDR1 is SQVTM and CDR2 is ANQGSEA. The CDR3 sequence is 14 residues long. J was trimmed by 7 bases and V by 0 bases; bases with no gene match: 9.